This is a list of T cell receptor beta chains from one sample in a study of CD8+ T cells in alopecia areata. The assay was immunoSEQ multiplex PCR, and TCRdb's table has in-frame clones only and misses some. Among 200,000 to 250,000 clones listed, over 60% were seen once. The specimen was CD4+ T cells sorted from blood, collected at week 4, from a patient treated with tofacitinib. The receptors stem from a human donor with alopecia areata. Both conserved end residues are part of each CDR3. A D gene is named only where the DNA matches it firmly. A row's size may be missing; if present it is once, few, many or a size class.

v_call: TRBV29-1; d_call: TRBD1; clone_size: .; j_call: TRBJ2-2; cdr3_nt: TGCAGCGTTGTTGAGGGGGCCTTATCCGGGGAGCTGTTTTTT; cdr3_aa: CSVVEGALSGELFF
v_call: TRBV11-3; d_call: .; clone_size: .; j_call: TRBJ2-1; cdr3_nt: TGTGCCAGCAGCCCCCCACCTAGTTACTACAATGAGCAGTTCTTC; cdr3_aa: CASSPPPSYYNEQFF
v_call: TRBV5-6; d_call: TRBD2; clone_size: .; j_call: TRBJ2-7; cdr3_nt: TGTGCCAGCAGCTTGGGAGGACTAGCGGGGGACGAGCAGTACTTC; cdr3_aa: CASSLGGLAGDEQYF
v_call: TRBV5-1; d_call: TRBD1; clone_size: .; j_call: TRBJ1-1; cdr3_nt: TGCGCCAGCAGCTTGGTGGACAGGGAGGCAGCTTTCTTT; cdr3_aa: CASSLVDREAAFF
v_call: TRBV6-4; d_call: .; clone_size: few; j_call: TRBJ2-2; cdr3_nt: TGTGCCAGCAGTTACTTGGAGGGGACCGGGGAGCTGTTTTTT; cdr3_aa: CASSYLEGTGELFF
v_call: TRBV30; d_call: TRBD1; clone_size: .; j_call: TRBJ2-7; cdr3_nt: TGTGCCTGGAGTCCCCAGACAGGGTTAACAGGCGAGCAGTACTTC; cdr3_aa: CAWSPQTGLTGEQYF
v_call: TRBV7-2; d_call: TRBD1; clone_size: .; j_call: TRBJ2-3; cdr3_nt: TGTGCCAGCACCCTAGGGGGCAGCACAGATACGCAGTATTTT; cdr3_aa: CASTLGGSTDTQYF
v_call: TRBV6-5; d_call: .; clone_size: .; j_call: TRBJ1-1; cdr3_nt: TGTGCCAGCAGTTATTCCTACCGGGTGGAGCTTGCTTTCTTT; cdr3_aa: CASSYSYRVELAFF
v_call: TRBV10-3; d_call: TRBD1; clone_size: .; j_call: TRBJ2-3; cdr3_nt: TGTGCCATCAGTGCACAACAGGGGGCGGCAGATACGCAGTATTTT; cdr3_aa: CAISAQQGAADTQYF
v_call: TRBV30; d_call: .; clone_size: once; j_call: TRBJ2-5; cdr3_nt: TGTGCCTGGAGTCCCCTGGAGACCCAGTACTTC; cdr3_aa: CAWSPLETQYF
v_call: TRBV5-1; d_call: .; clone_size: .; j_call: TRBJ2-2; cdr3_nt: TGCGCCAGCAGCCCCACGTGGCAGGGGAACACCGGGGAGCTGTTTTTT; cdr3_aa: CASSPTWQGNTGELFF
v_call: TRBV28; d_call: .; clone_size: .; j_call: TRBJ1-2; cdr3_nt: TGTGCCAGCAGTTTAGGGGGAAGGGGCTACACCTTC; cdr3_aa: CASSLGGRGYTF
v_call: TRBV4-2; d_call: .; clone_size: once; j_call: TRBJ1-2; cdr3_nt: TGTGCCAGCAGCCAAGATCGTGACGGGAGAGGCGGCTACACCTTC; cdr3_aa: CASSQDRDGRGGYTF
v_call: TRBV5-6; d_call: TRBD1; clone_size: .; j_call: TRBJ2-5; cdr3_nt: TGTGCCAGCAGCCTTGGACAGGGGCAAGAGACCCAGTACTTC; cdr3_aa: CASSLGQGQETQYF
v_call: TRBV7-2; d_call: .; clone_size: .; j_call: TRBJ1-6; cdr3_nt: TGTGCCAGCAGCTTAGATGGCAATTCACCCCTCCACTTT; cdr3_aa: CASSLDGNSPLHF
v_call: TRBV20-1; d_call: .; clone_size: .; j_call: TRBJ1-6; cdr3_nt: TGCAGTGCTAGCGTATGGCCTTCCTTCCACTTT; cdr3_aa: CSASVWPSFHF
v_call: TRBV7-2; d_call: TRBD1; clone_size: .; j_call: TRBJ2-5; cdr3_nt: TGTGCCAGCAGCTTGGTAGACAGGGGGCCGCGTGGGACCCAGTACTTC; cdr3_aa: CASSLVDRGPRGTQYF
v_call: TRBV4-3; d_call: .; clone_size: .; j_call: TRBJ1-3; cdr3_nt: TGCGCCAGCAGCCAAGTTCAAGGGAACACCATATATTTT; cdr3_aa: CASSQVQGNTIYF
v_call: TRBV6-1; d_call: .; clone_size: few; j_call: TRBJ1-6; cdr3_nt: TGTGCCAGCAGTGAAGTGGAGGGTTCACCCCTCCACTTT; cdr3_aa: CASSEVEGSPLHF
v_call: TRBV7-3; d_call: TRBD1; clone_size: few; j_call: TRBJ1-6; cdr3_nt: TGTGCCAGCAGCGAACTCGGACAGGGGGCATCACCCCTCCACTTT; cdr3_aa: CASSELGQGASPLHF
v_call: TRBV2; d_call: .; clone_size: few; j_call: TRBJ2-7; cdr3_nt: TGTGCCAGCAGTTCCGACGGCAACGAGCAGTACTTC; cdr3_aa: CASSSDGNEQYF
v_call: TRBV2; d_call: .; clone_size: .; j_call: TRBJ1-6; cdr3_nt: TGTGCCAGCAGTGATCGTTCACCCCTCCACTTT; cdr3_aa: CASSDRSPLHF
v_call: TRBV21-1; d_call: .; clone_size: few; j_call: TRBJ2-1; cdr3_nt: TGTGCCAGCAGCAGGATCAGGGAGGCGTACAATGAGCAGTTCTTC; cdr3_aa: CASSRIREAYNEQFF
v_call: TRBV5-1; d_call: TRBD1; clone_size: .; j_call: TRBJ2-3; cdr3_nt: TGCGCCAGCAGCCGGGACAGGGATAGCACAGATACGCAGTATTTT; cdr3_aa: CASSRDRDSTDTQYF
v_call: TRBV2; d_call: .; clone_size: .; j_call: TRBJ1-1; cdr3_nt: TGTGCCAGCAGGACAGAGATTAACACTGAAGCTTTCTTT; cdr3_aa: CASRTEINTEAFF
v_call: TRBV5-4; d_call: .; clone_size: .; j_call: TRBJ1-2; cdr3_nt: TGTGCCAGCAGCTTAATGGGCAGCGACTATGGCTACACCTTC; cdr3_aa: CASSLMGSDYGYTF
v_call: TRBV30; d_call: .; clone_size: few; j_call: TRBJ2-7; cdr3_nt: TGTGCTTGTGGTCTCTACGAGCAGTACTTC; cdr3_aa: CACGLYEQYF
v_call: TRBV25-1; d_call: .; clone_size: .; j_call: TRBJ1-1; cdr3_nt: TGTGCCAGCAGGTCGGGGCAGAACACTGAAGCTTTCTTT; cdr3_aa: CASRSGQNTEAFF
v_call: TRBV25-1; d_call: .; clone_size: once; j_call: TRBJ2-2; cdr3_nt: TGTGCCAGCAGCCCCTCCGGGTTACTCGGCGGGGAGCTGTTTTTT; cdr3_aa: CASSPSGLLGGELFF
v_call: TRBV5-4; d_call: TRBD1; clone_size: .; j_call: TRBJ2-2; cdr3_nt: TGTGCCAGCAGCTTAAACAGGGGGACGAACACCGGGGAGCTGTTTTTT; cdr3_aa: CASSLNRGTNTGELFF
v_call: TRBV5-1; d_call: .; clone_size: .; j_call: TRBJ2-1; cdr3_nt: TGCGCCAGCAGCGAAGACCAGAACAATGAGCAGTTCTTC; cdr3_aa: CASSEDQNNEQFF
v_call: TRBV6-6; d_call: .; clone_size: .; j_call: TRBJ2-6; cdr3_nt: TGTGCCAGCAGTTATTCTGGGGCCAACGTCCTGACTTTC; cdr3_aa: CASSYSGANVLTF
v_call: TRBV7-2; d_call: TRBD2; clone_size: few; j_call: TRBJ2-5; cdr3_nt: TGTGCCAGCAGCTCATCTAGCGGGGCCCGGGTTCAGACCCAGTACTTC; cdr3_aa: CASSSSSGARVQTQYF
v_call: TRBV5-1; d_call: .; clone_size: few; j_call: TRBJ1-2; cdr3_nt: TGCGCCAGCAGCTTGGCACTCCCGAACTATGGCTACACCTTC; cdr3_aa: CASSLALPNYGYTF
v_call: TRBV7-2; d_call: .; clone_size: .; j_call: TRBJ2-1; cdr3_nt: TGTGCCAGCAGCTCTTTCGTCCACAATGAGCAGTTCTTC; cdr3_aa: CASSSFVHNEQFF
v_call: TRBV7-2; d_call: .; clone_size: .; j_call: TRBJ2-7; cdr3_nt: TGTGCCAGCAGCTTTTACCAGGGAAACTACGAGCAGTACTTC; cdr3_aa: CASSFYQGNYEQYF
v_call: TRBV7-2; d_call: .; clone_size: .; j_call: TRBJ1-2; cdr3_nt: TGTGCCAGCAGCTTAGACTGGGGACGGAGAAACTATGGCTACACCTTC; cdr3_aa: CASSLDWGRRNYGYTF
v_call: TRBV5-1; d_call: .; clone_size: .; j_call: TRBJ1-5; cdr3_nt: TGCGCCAGCAGCTCTGATGGAGATAGCAATCAGCCCCAGCATTTT; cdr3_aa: CASSSDGDSNQPQHF
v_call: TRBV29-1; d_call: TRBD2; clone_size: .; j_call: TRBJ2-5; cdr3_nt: TGCAGCGCGAGCGGGGGTGAAGAGACCCAGTACTTC; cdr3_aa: CSASGGEETQYF
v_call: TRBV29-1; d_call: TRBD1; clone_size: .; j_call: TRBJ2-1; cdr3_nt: TGCAGCGTTGAAGAACAGGGGAACAATGAGCAGTTCTTC; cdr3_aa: CSVEEQGNNEQFF
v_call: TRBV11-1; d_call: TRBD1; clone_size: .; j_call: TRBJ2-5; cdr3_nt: TGTGCCAGCAGCGTTGGACAGGGGCAAGAGACCCAGTACTTC; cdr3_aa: CASSVGQGQETQYF
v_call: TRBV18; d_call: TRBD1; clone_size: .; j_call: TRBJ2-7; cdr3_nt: TGTGCCAGCTCACCGGGACAGGGGGCCTACGAGCAGTACTTC; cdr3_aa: CASSPGQGAYEQYF
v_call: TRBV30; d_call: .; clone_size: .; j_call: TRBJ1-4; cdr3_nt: TGTGCCTGGAGTGGGGGGACTAATGAAAAACTGTTTTTT; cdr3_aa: CAWSGGTNEKLFF
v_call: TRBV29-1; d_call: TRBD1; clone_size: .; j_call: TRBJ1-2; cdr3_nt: TGCAGCGTTGAAGCTCGGACAGGTGGGCGCTACACCTTC; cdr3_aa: CSVEARTGGRYTF
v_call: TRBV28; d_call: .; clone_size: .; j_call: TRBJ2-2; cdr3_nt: TGTGCCAGCAGTTTTCAGAACACCGGGGAGCTGTTTTTT; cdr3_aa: CASSFQNTGELFF
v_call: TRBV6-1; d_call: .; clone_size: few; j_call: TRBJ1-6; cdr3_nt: TGTGCCAGCAGTCCTTCAGGGGATTCACCCCTCCACTTT; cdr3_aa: CASSPSGDSPLHF
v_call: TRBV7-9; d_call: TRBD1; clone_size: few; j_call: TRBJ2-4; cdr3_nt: TGTGCCAGCAGCTTAGACAGGGGTAGCCGAGCCAAAAACATTCAGTACTTC; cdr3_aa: CASSLDRGSRAKNIQYF
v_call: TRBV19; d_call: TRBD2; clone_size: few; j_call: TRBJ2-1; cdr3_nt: TGTGCCAGTAGTACCCTGGGGACTAGCGGGGGCAATGAGCAGTTCTTC; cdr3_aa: CASSTLGTSGGNEQFF
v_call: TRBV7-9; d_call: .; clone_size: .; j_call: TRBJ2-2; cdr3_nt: TGTGCCAGCGCCAACACCGGGGAGCTGTTTTTT; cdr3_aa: CASANTGELFF
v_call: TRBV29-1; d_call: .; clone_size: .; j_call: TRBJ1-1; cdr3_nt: TGCAGCGTTGAAATGAGGGGGGCGGACACTGAAGCTTTCTTT; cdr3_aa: CSVEMRGADTEAFF
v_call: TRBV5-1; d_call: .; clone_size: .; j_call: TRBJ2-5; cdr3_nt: TGCGCCAGCAGCTTGGCCACAGCCCAAGAGACCCAGTACTTC; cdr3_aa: CASSLATAQETQYF
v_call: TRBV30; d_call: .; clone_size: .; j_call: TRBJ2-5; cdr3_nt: TGTGCCTGGAGTAGGAGGGGGCGAGAGACCCAGTACTTC; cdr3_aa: CAWSRRGRETQYF
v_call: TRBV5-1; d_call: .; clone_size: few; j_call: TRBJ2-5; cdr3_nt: TGCGCCAGCAGCTGGAGACTAGAGAACGTCCAAGAGACCCAGTACTTC; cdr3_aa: CASSWRLENVQETQYF
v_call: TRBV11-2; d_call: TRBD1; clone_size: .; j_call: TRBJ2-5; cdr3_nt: TGTGCCAGCGCAGCAGGGGGCGTAGAGACCCAGTACTTC; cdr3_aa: CASAAGGVETQYF
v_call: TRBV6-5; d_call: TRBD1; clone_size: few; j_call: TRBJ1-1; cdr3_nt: TGTGCCAGCAGCCCGGGACAGACGAACACTGAAGCTTTCTTT; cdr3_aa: CASSPGQTNTEAFF
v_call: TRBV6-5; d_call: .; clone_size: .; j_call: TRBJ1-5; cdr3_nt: TGTGCCAGCAGTTACGGGGGATCGGGCAATCAGCCCCAGCATTTT; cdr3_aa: CASSYGGSGNQPQHF
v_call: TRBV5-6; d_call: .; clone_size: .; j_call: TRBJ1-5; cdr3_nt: TGTGCCAGCAGCTTGGGTCCGTCTCGAGGAAATCAGCCCCAGCATTTT; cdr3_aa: CASSLGPSRGNQPQHF
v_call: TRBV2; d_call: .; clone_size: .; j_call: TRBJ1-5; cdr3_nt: TGTGCCAGCAGTGAAGGTACACAGGGAAATCAGCCCCAGCATTTT; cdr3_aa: CASSEGTQGNQPQHF
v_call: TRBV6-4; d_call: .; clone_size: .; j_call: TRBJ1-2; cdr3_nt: TGTGCCAGCAGTTCGGACGGCGAGTCCTCCCTCTATGGCTACACCTTC; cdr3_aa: CASSSDGESSLYGYTF
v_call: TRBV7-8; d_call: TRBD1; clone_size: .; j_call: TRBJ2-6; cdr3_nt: TGTGCCAGCAGCGACGACAGGGCTGGGGCCAACGTCCTGACTTTC; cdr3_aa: CASSDDRAGANVLTF